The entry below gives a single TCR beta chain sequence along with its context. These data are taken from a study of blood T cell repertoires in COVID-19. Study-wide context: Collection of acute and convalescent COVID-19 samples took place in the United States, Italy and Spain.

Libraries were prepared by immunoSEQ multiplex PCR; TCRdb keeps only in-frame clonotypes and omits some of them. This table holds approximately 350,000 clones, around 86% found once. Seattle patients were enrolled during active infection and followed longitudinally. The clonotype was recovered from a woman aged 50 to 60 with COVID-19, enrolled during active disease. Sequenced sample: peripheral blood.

CDR3: CASSLGPGANQPQHF. The CDR3 DNA reads TGTGCCAGCAGCTTGGGTCCTGGGGCGAATCAGCCCCAGCATTTT. This sequence joins TRBV5-4 and TRBJ1-5; weak D call: TRBD1 (5 bases). Deletions cut 0 bases from V and 4 bases from J, with 11 bases between. Germline-derived CDR1 and CDR2 are SGHNT and YYREEE (reference sequence). The CDR3 spans 15 residues. Full variable domain (remainder filled in from reference TRBV5-4 and TRBJ1-5): ETGVTQSPTHLIKTRGQQVTLRCSSQSGHNTVSWYQQALGQGPQFIFQYYREEENGRGNFPPRFSGLQFPNYSSELNVNALELDDSALYLCASSLGPGANQPQHFGDGTRLSIL.